The clone carrying this T cell receptor beta chain was observed a few times. This entry belongs to a study of T cell responses to AZD1222 COVID-19 vaccine. Libraries were prepared by immunoSEQ multiplex PCR; TCRdb keeps only in-frame clonotypes and omits some of them. The sample lists approximately 79,000 clones, approximately 89% occurring once. This CDR3 comprises 12 residues. V was cut by 6 bases and J by 9 bases, with 11 bases left in between. Germline loops: CDR1 MNHEY, CDR2 SVGAGI. The receptor's source is an adult in good health. The chain carries TRBV6-5 and TRBJ2-2; unclear D gene. The material was peripheral blood, obtained on day 0 of AZD1222 vaccination. CDR3: CASRATPRELFF. The CDR3 region has the DNA TGTGCCAGCAGGGCGACTCCAAGGGAGCTGTTTTTT.